Sequencing of this T cell receptor (beta chain) was carried out in a study of graft-versus-host responses after intestinal transplantation. In the study overall: Once they had received anti-thymocyte globulin induction, all recipients took tacrolimus and steroids for 2 to 4 years. Study-level points and caveats: Subjects displaying graft-donor T cell macrochimerism possessed elevated graft-versus-host to host-versus-graft clonal ratios inside allografts. GvH clonotypes were identified within recipient marrow, with a subset emerging first in ileum or blood.

This clone was detected only once. Antigen specificity is unknown. The V and J ends lost 2 bases and 6 bases respectively, with 16 bases between them. Germline V gene data show CDR1 as SEHNR and CDR2 as FQNEAQ (reference sequence). This CDR3 region has 15 residues. The protocol was immunoSEQ multiplex PCR, while the TCRdb copy is restricted to in-frame clones and leaves out a portion. The sample records approximately 130,000 clones, 85% to 95% being singletons. The TCR was taken from a human donor who received an intestinal transplant. Material: unstimulated CD4+ T cells sorted from spleen or lymph node cells, obtained before intestinal transplant. This chain uses TRBV7-9 with TRBJ1-1; D ambiguous. The CDR3 here is CASSLPGNGFSEAFF. The CDR3 DNA follows: TGTGCCAGCAGCTTACCCGGGAATGGGTTCTCTGAAGCTTTCTTT.